This T cell receptor beta chain was sequenced in a study of neurological immune-mediated disorders. Whole-study results and caveats: No sharing of CDR3 amino acid sequences was observed among expanded clones across subjects, suggesting private repertoires in all groups.

The table lists this clonotype with many counts. The antigen remains undetermined. From 15-18 subjects, each sequencing run yielded over 190 million TCR-beta sequences. TCRdb used MiXCR to reprocess the 5' RACE reads, holding one entry per CDR3 protein. The sample comprises over 50,000 distinct CDR3 sequences, approximately 5.3% of which are singletons, and roughly 5% rests with the top ten. The sequencing input was PBMCs. This sequence was found in a human donor with multiple sclerosis. The donor label of this sample is uncertain.

This CDR3 is CASGDYNSPLHF. The CDR3 DNA is TGTGCCAGCGGAGACTATAATTCACCCCTCCACTTT. The chain employs TRBV7-2 and TRBJ1-6; D gene unclear. Looked up from germline, CDR1 is SGHTA and CDR2 is FQGNSA. The CDR3 loop spans 12 amino acids. V shed 8 bases and J shed 3 bases, with 5 bases lying between them.